Each of the 31 T cell receptor beta chains below was sequenced from the same sample in a study of T cell repertoires in cytomegalovirus infection. TCRdb fed the reads into MiXCR, producing one record per CDR3 protein. The table has roughly 150,000 distinct CDR3 sequences, approximately 17% seen once. Source material: CD8+ T cells from PBMCs. Source of these receptors: a human donor in good health (CMV status not recorded). Some clones in this sample may be carry-over from other donors' samples.

The chain combines TRBV18 with TRBJ2-7; the D call may be TRBD1 or TRBD2 (5 bases each). The CDR3 has 17 amino acids. Trimming shortened V by 3 bases and J by 2 bases, and 20 bases separated the two germline ends. In germline, CDR1 is KGHSH, CDR2 LQKENI. CDR3 residues: CASSPGRDGGSTYEQYF. The CDR3 region has the DNA TGTGCCAGCTCACCCGGCAGGGATGGGGGTTCAACCTACGAGCAGTACTTC.

This clonotype was recorded once. This chain joins TRBV14 and TRBJ2-1; D is ambiguous. Trimming took 4 bases from V and 4 from J, leaving 5 bases between them. Germline assignment: CDR1 SGHDN and CDR2 FVKESK. This CDR3 contains 12 residues. The CDR3 region has the DNA TGTGCCAGCAGCCTAAAATACAATGAGCAGTTCTTC. Amino acid sequence: CASSLKYNEQFF.

Comments on this clonotype: This may arise from a read error, as a much more abundant clone is one base away. V gene TRBV7-2 combines with J gene TRBJ2-7; TRBD1 is a possible D gene (8 bases). The germline CDR1 and CDR2 sequences are SGHTA and FQGNSA. The CDR3 contains 15 residues. The V gene lost 6 bases and the J gene lost 3 bases, with 18 bases spanning the gap. CDR3 protein: CASSYTGGENYEQYF. The CDR3, as DNA: TGTGCCAGCAGTTACACAGGGGGGGAGAACTACGAGCAGTACTTC.

This clonotype was seen at least ten times. Written as DNA, the CDR3 is TGTGCCAGCAGCTTAAATCGGGGGACCTCCTACAATGAGCAGTTCTTC. As protein: CASSLNRGTSYNEQFF. The V gene is TRBV7-2, the J gene TRBJ2-1; D might be TRBD2 (6 bases). Between the trimmed V and J ends, which lost 2 bases and 0 bases, there was a span of 11 bases. This CDR3 has 16 amino acids. Germline V lookup: CDR1 SGHTA, CDR2 FQGNSA.

V gene TRBV7-2 combines with J gene TRBJ2-2; 7 nucleotides match TRBD2. This CDR3 has 16 amino acids. The V gene's germline CDR1 is SGHTA and CDR2 FQGNSA. The junction had 13 bases not matched to a gene; V was cut back by 5 bases and J by 7 bases. The CDR3 DNA reads TGTGCCAGCAGCCTCAGACGGCGGGAGAAGGGCGGGGAGCTGTTTTTT. This gives the protein CASSLRRREKGGELFF.

The rearrangement links TRBV29-1 to TRBJ2-4, with no clear D. Germline CDR1 and CDR2: SQVTM and ANQGSEA. The CDR3 loop spans 13 amino acids. Trimming pared 5 bases from V and 1 base from J, leaving 9 bases between. The CDR3 nucleotides read TGCAGCGTTATTAGGTTGGCCAAAAACATTCAGTACTTC. As protein: CSVIRLAKNIQYF. The whole variable domain, remainder taken from reference TRBV29-1 and TRBJ2-4, is SAVISQKPSRDICQRGTSLTIQCQVDSQVTMMFWYRQQPGQSLTLIATANQGSEATYESGFVIDKFPISRPNLTFSTLTVSNMSPEDSSIYLCSVIRLAKNIQYFGAGTRLSVL.

This clonotype was counted at least ten times. Here the CDR3 DNA reads TGTGCCAGCAGCTTAAAGGTTTCAGATACGCAGTATTTT. It is translated as CASSLKVSDTQYF. J is TRBJ2-3 and V is TRBV7-3, with D uncertain. The germline V gene has CDR1 SGHTA and CDR2 FQGTGA. V lost 1 base to trimming and J lost 4 bases, with 6 bases between them. The CDR3 sequence is 13 residues long.

CDR3 region: CATSKRPLDRAGNQPQHF. The CDR3, as DNA: TGTGCCACCAGCAAACGACCCTTGGACAGGGCTGGCAATCAGCCCCAGCATTTT. V is TRBV15 and J is TRBJ1-5, with 8 bases identical to TRBD1. Trimming cost V 4 bases and J 2 bases; bases outside gene matches: 13. The CDR3 spans 18 residues. Germline CDR1 reads LNHNV; CDR2 reads YYDKDF (reference sequence).

This clonotype was detected only a few times. This sequence joins TRBV20-1 and TRBJ2-6, with 7 bases that match TRBD2. Germline lookup yields CDR1 DFQATT and CDR2 SNEGSKA (reference sequence). V shed 5 bases and J 0 bases; nucleotides not matched to a gene: 13. This CDR3 has 18 residues. In nucleotides, the CDR3 is TGCAGTGCTCCAGACCCTTTCAGCGGGGTCTCTGGGGCCAACGTCCTGACTTTC. It encodes CSAPDPFSGVSGANVLTF.

The V call is TRBV4-3, the J call TRBJ1-1; D unclear. Looked up from germline, CDR1 is LGHNA and CDR2 is YSLEER. There are 14 residues in the CDR3. V gave up 1 base and J gave up 1 base, with 7 bases separating them. CDR3 residues: CASSQVGTNTEAFF. CDR3 in DNA: TGCGCCAGCAGCCAAGTAGGAACGAACACTGAAGCTTTCTTT.

CDR3 sequence: CASSERRQSSTDTQYF. The DNA for the CDR3 is TGTGCCAGCAGTGAACGGAGACAGAGTAGCACAGATACGCAGTATTTT. The chain combines TRBV6-1 with TRBJ2-3; a possible D gene is TRBD1 (5 bases). The length of the CDR3 is 16 residues. The V gene's germline CDR1 is MNHNS and CDR2 SASEGT. With 2 bases removed from V and 0 bases from J, the gap between germline ends came to 12 bases.

The chain carries TRBV7-9 and TRBJ2-7; no reliable D call. This CDR3 has 11 residues. The V end lost 1 base, the J end lost 7 bases, and 5 bases lay between the germline ends. Germline-derived CDR1 and CDR2 are SEHNR and FQNEAQ (reference sequence). Here the CDR3 reads CASSLVDEQYF. As DNA, the CDR3 is TGTGCCAGCAGCTTAGTCGATGAGCAGTACTTC.

This chain uses TRBV12-3 or TRBV12-4 with TRBJ2-1; D might be TRBD2 (6 bases). Deletions cut 1 base from V and 9 bases from J, with 10 bases between. The CDR3 contains 13 residues. DNA for the CDR3: TGTGCCAGCAGTTTAGGACTAGTACTTGAGCAGTTCTTC. Its protein is CASSLGLVLEQFF.

This clonotype was counted only a few times. The J gene is TRBJ2-1, the V gene TRBV5-6; D may be TRBD1 (5 bases). V shed 6 bases and J shed 2 bases, with 15 bases lying between them. The germline V gene encodes CDR1 SGHDT and CDR2 YYEEEE. The CDR3 loop spans 15 amino acids. The CDR3 spells CASTAQGRPYNEQFF. The CDR3, as DNA: TGTGCCAGCACCGCCCAGGGTAGGCCCTACAATGAGCAGTTCTTC.

J is TRBJ2-5 and V is TRBV7-6; 7 bases map to TRBD2. The V and J ends lost 5 bases and 2 bases, in that order; junction bases with no gene match: 5. From germline, CDR1 is SGHVS and CDR2 FNYEAQ. This CDR3 is built from 14 residues. CDR3 residues: CASSILATQETQYF. The CDR3 DNA sequence: TGTGCCAGCAGCATACTAGCGACTCAAGAGACCCAGTACTTC.

Only a few counts were recorded for this clonotype. J is TRBJ1-5 and V is TRBV20-1; 7 nucleotides line up with TRBD1. Germline CDR1 and CDR2: DFQATT and SNEGSKA (reference sequence). With V trimmed by 0 bases and J by 4 bases, 6 bases remained unmatched. The CDR3 is made up of 15 amino acids. Written as DNA, the CDR3 is TGCAGTGCTAGAGATCTAGGGGGCGCGAATCAGCCCCAGCATTTT. It specifies CSARDLGGANQPQHF.

The V call is TRBV12-3 or TRBV12-4, the J call TRBJ1-1; D uncertain. The CDR3 extends over 14 amino acids. Trimming left V 6 bases short and J 0 bases short, with 11 bases between. Here the CDR3 DNA reads TGTGCCAGCAGCGTTAGTGGAGTGAACACTGAAGCTTTCTTT. Its translation: CASSVSGVNTEAFF.

This clonotype was detected a few times. This CDR3 reads CASSLGQPEQYF. DNA for the CDR3: TGTGCCAGCAGTTTAGGACAGCCCGAGCAGTACTTC. The chain recombines TRBV12-3 or TRBV12-4 with TRBJ2-7, with a possible D match to TRBD1 (5 bases). V was cut by 1 base and J by 6 bases, with 7 bases left in between. There are 12 residues in the CDR3.

This clonotype has more than one count but fewer than ten. The gene calls are TRBV5-4 and TRBJ2-6; D assignment may be TRBD1 or TRBD2 (5 bases each). Germline loops: CDR1 SGHNT, CDR2 YYREEE (reference sequence). The CDR3 covers 15 residues. Trimming removed 5 bases at V and 0 bases at J, with 9 bases between. The CDR3 here is CASRGEHSGANVLTF. CDR3 nucleotide sequence: TGTGCCAGCAGGGGGGAACACTCTGGGGCCAACGTCCTGACTTTC.

This clonotype was counted between two and nine times. The rearrangement uses TRBV7-2 and TRBJ2-1, with 7 bases fitting TRBD2. This CDR3 is 14 amino acids long. The junction had 5 bases not matched to a gene; V was cut back by 5 bases and J by 4 bases. Germline V CDR1 and CDR2: SGHTA, FQGNSA. In DNA form, the CDR3 reads TGTGCCAGCAGCCTGAGACTAGCTTACAATGAGCAGTTCTTC. Translation: CASSLRLAYNEQFF.

The chain recombines TRBV6-2 or TRBV6-3 with TRBJ2-5; D may be TRBD1 (5 bases). Trimming removed 0 bases from V and 4 bases from J, with 9 bases in between. The CDR3 runs to 14 residues. Germline V gene sequence: CDR1 MNHEY, CDR2 SVGEGT. The CDR3 protein is CASSYSRQGETQYF. The CDR3 bases are TGTGCCAGCAGTTACTCTCGGCAGGGAGAGACCCAGTACTTC.

The rearrangement links TRBV29-1 to TRBJ2-2; 13 nucleotides align to TRBD2. Germline V CDR1 and CDR2: SQVTM, ANQGSEA. The J segment lost 0 bases and the V segment lost 6 bases, leaving 1 base of the junction unmatched. There are 15 residues in the CDR3. CDR3 region: CSVTSGRPNTGELFF. In DNA, the CDR3 is TGCAGCGTGACTAGCGGGAGGCCGAACACCGGGGAGCTGTTTTTT.

V is TRBV7-9 and J is TRBJ1-5, with D perhaps matching TRBD1 (6 bases). CDR1 is SEHNR, CDR2 FQNEAQ, per germline (reference sequence). This CDR3 has 15 amino acids. The V end was cut by 3 bases, the J end by 4 bases, with 13 bases between. DNA of the CDR3: TGTGCCAGCAGCTTCAAAGGGGGGGGTAATCAGCCCCAGCATTTT. It specifies CASSFKGGGNQPQHF.

This clonotype occurred a few times. The rearrangement uses TRBV30 and TRBJ2-1; the match to TRBD2 covers 8 bases. V dropped 2 bases and J dropped 10; count of bases not matched to a gene: 7. The CDR3 is made up of 13 amino acids. Per the germline V gene, CDR1 is GTSNPN and CDR2 is SVGIG (reference sequence). This CDR3 reads CAWSIAGGQEQFF. CDR3 coding DNA: TGTGCCTGGAGTATTGCGGGAGGTCAGGAGCAGTTCTTC. The complete variable domain, with remaining parts taken from reference TRBV30 and TRBJ2-1, reads SQTIHQWPATLVQPVGSPLSLECTVEGTSNPNLYWYRQAAGRGLQLLFYSVGIGQISSEVPQNLSASRPQDRQFILSSKKLLLSDSGFYLCAWSIAGGQEQFFGPGTRLTVL.

The V gene is TRBV15, the J gene TRBJ2-1; D unclear. The CDR3 contains 14 residues. Germline V gives CDR1 LNHNV, CDR2 YYDKDF (reference sequence). V was pared by 0 bases and J by 6 bases, with 9 bases between. DNA of the CDR3: TGTGCCACCAGCAGAGATCTGAGCGTCAATGAGCAGTTCTTC. Residues: CATSRDLSVNEQFF.

This chain joins TRBV19 and TRBJ2-2; weak D call: TRBD1 (6 bases). The CDR3 spans 17 residues. V lost 3 bases and J lost 0, with 14 bases in between. Per the germline V gene, CDR1 is LNHDA and CDR2 is SQIVND (reference sequence). The CDR3 protein is CASSISRQDSNTGELFF. CDR3 nucleotide sequence: TGTGCCAGTAGTATCAGTCGACAGGACTCGAACACCGGGGAGCTGTTTTTT.

This clonotype has a handful of counts. The gene calls are TRBV2 and TRBJ2-5; D possibly uses TRBD1 or TRBD2 (5 bases each). Looked up from germline, CDR1 is SNHLY and CDR2 is FYNNEI. The germline V and J ends were trimmed by 7 bases and 7 bases, with 19 bases remaining between them. There are 14 residues in the CDR3. The CDR3 DNA sequence: TGTGCCAGCACCGGAGGCCGAAACCAGGGGACCCAGTACTTC. Translating gives CASTGGRNQGTQYF.

This clonotype was observed a few times. Written as DNA, the CDR3 is TGTGCCAGCAGCTCCCTAACGTCGGGACCCACAGATACGCAGTATTTT. Translating gives CASSSLTSGPTDTQYF. V and J are TRBV7-2 and TRBJ2-3; D tentatively reads TRBD1 or TRBD2 (5 bases each). There are 16 residues in the CDR3. The V end lost 4 bases, the J end lost 2 bases, and 16 bases lay between the germline ends. Germline V gene sequence: CDR1 SGHTA, CDR2 FQGNSA.

This clonotype was observed a handful of times. The genes are TRBV7-8 and TRBJ2-5, with D possibly being TRBD1 or TRBD2 (6 bases each). Germline CDR1 SGHVS, CDR2 FQNEAQ. Trimming removed 1 base from V and 3 bases from J, with 9 bases in between. The CDR3 extends over 14 amino acids. The CDR3 DNA follows: TGTGCCAGCAGCTTAGTGGGGGGCAAAGAGACCCAGTACTTC. Translation gives CASSLVGGKETQYF.

The table lists this clonotype with a few counts. CDR3 residues: CASSHPNTEAFF. The CDR3 coding sequence is TGTGCCAGCAGCCACCCGAACACTGAAGCTTTCTTT. This chain links TRBV7-4 with TRBJ1-1; D gene unclear. Germline V CDR1 and CDR2: SGHVT, SQSDAQ. V was clipped by 5 bases and J by 1 base, with 5 bases between them. The CDR3 is 12 residues long.

This chain links TRBV7-3 with TRBJ2-1, with D uncertain. Deletions cut 3 bases from V and 8 bases from J, with 8 bases between. This CDR3 has 12 amino acids. CDR1 and CDR2 (germline): SGHTA, FQGTGA. The CDR3 reads CASSLTKDEQFF. CDR3 bases: TGTGCCAGCAGCTTGACAAAGGATGAGCAGTTCTTC. The entire variable domain, with the rest obtained from reference TRBV7-3 and TRBJ2-1, is as follows: GAGVSQTPSNKVTEKGKYVELRCDPISGHTALYWYRQSLGQGPEFLIYFQGTGAADDSGLPNDRFFAVRPEGSVSTLKIQRTERGDSAVYLCASSLTKDEQFFGPGTRLTVL.